Listed here are 15 T cell receptor beta chains from one sample, sequenced in a study of blood T cell repertoires in COVID-19. Only in-frame clones appear in the TCRdb table, and some are missing; sequencing was by immunoSEQ multiplex PCR. The repertoire holds 270,000 or so clones, with about nine tenths as singletons. The sample consisted of PBMCs or T cells enriched from blood (not recorded which). These TCRs come from a woman aged 40 to 50 with acute COVID-19.

The rearrangement uses TRBV7-9 and TRBJ2-1; maybe TRBD2 (5 bases). From germline, CDR1 is SEHNR and CDR2 FQNEAQ (reference sequence). The CDR3 consists of 15 residues. The V end lost 4 bases, the J end lost 8 bases, and 18 bases lay between the germline ends. The CDR3 region has the DNA TGTGCCAGCAGCTCGTTCTGGGCCAAGAGGGATGAGCAGTTCTTC. Its protein is CASSSFWAKRDEQFF.

The chain links TRBV3-1 (or the pseudogene TRBV3-2) to TRBJ2-5; D is ambiguous. CDR3 size: 12 residues. Between the trimmed V and J ends, which lost 1 base and 5 bases, there was a span of 5 bases. CDR1 is LGHDT and CDR2 is YNNKEL in the germline V gene (reference sequence). The CDR3 region has the DNA TGTGCCAGCAGCCAAGGTATGGAGACCCAGTACTTC. It is translated as CASSQGMETQYF.

CDR3 protein: CASSYSILRTEAFF. CDR3 in DNA: TGTGCCAGCAGTTACTCGATTTTGAGGACTGAAGCTTTCTTT. The chain combines TRBV6-5 with TRBJ1-1; D is ambiguous. This CDR3 has 14 amino acids. V was shortened by 0 bases and J by 5 bases, with 10 bases between the two germline ends. CDR1 is MNHEY, CDR2 SVGAGI, per germline.

V is TRBV5-4 and J is TRBJ2-1; TRBD2 agrees at 13 bases. Germline V gene sequence: CDR1 SGHNT, CDR2 YYREEE (reference sequence). The trim removed 3 bases at V and 8 bases at J, leaving 2 bases unmatched. This CDR3 is 14 amino acids long. CDR3 DNA: TGTGCCAGCAGCTCGGGACTAGCGGGATATGAGCAGTTCTTC. Its translation is CASSSGLAGYEQFF.

V and J are TRBV9 and TRBJ2-2; D may be TRBD2 (6 bases). Trimming removed 4 bases from V and 4 bases from J, with 14 bases in between. The CDR3 runs 15 residues. CDR1 is SGDLS, CDR2 YYNGEE, per germline. For the CDR3, the DNA is TGTGCCAGCAGCCCCGGAGGAGGGGCCACCGGGGAGCTGTTTTTT. Protein sequence: CASSPGGGATGELFF.

The gene calls are TRBV4-2 and TRBJ2-7, with unresolved D. Per the germline V gene, CDR1 is LGHNA and CDR2 is YNFKEQ. V was pared by 0 bases and J by 0 bases, with 6 bases between. This CDR3 has 14 residues. DNA for the CDR3: TGTGCCAGCAGCCAAGAGCGAACCTCCTACGAGCAGTACTTC. Translation gives CASSQERTSYEQYF.

The chain is built from TRBV9 and TRBJ1-3, with 7 bases identical to TRBD1. The germline V gene has CDR1 SGDLS and CDR2 YYNGEE. The CDR3 runs 15 residues. The ends lost 3 bases at V and 4 bases at J; junction bases unmatched: 7. The CDR3 bases are TGTGCCAGCAGCGCCGGACAGGCGGGCGGAAACACCATATATTTT. Its protein product is CASSAGQAGGNTIYF.

The V and J genes are TRBV5-1 and TRBJ2-7, with D unresolved. Trimming stripped 4 bases from V and 5 bases from J, with 10 bases between. The CDR3 totals 12 residues. The germline V gene encodes CDR1 SGHRS and CDR2 YFSETQ. CDR3 DNA sequence: TGCGCCAGCAGCCCCGGAGATGACGAGCAGTACTTC. It codes for CASSPGDDEQYF.

The chain couples TRBV2 to TRBJ2-7, with D tentatively TRBD2 (5 bases). V was clipped by 7 bases and J by 0 bases, with 7 bases between them. Germline CDR1 reads SNHLY; CDR2 reads FYNNEI. The CDR3 consists of 12 residues. In nucleotides, the CDR3 is TGTGCCAGCACCCGGGGCTCCTACGAGCAGTACTTC. Its protein is CASTRGSYEQYF.

This chain connects TRBV5-8 to TRBJ2-7; 11 nucleotides line up with TRBD2. This CDR3 comprises 16 residues. CDR1 and CDR2 from the germline V gene are SGHTS and YDEGEE. J lost 3 bases, V lost 0 bases, and 5 bases had no gene match. CDR3 sequence (DNA): TGTGCCAGCAGCTTGGCCGCTAGCGGGGGGATCTACGAGCAGTACTTC. This encodes CASSLAASGGIYEQYF. The variable domain in full, completed from reference TRBV5-8 and TRBJ2-7, reads EAGVTQSPTHLIKTRGQQATLRCSPISGHTSVYWYQQALGLGLQFLLWYDEGEERNRGNFPPRFSGRQFPNYSSELNVNALELEDSALYLCASSLAASGGIYEQYFGPGTRLTVT.

This clone appeared once. The V call is TRBV13, the J call TRBJ2-7; 11 bases align to TRBD2. Germline trimming cut 5 bases from V and 3 bases from J; bases unmatched to any gene: 6. Per germline, CDR1 PRHDT and CDR2 FYEKMQ (reference sequence). There are 15 residues in the CDR3. CDR3 in DNA: TGTGCCAGCAGCCCACCGGGACTAGCGGTCTACGAGCAGTACTTC. This sequence encodes CASSPPGLAVYEQYF.

The chain joins TRBV6-5 to TRBJ1-6; TRBD1 aligns across 7 bases. CDR1 and CDR2 (germline): MNHEY, SVGAGI. The CDR3 contains 15 residues. Trimming at V came to 6 bases and at J to 7 bases, leaving 9 bases not matched to a gene. The CDR3 protein is CASSFRQGANSPLHF. The CDR3 nucleotides read TGTGCCAGCAGCTTTCGACAGGGCGCCAATTCACCCCTCCACTTT.

The chain recombines TRBV4-2 with TRBJ1-5; maybe TRBD1 (6 bases). This CDR3 spans 16 amino acids. Germline V gene sequence: CDR1 LGHNA, CDR2 YNFKEQ. Trimming removed 1 base from V and 0 bases from J, with 10 bases in between. The CDR3 loop reads CASSQVGTSSNQPQHF. CDR3 nucleotides: TGTGCCAGCAGCCAAGTCGGGACAAGTAGCAATCAGCCCCAGCATTTT.

The chain recombines TRBV5-1 with TRBJ1-3, with D unresolved. The germline gives CDR1 SGHRS, CDR2 YFSETQ. There are 16 residues in the CDR3. V lost 2 bases and J 2 bases, leaving 14 bases between the germline ends. This CDR3 reads CASSFAGNGPGNTIYF. CDR3 nucleotide sequence: TGCGCCAGCAGCTTTGCGGGAAACGGGCCTGGAAACACCATATATTTT.

V usage is TRBV5-1 and J usage is TRBJ2-5, with 9 bases that match TRBD2. There are 15 residues in the CDR3. CDR1 is SGHRS and CDR2 is YFSETQ in the germline V gene. J lost 2 bases, V lost 5 bases, and 7 bases had no gene match. The CDR3 region is CASSYSSGEQETQYF. The DNA for the CDR3 is TGCGCCAGCAGTTACTCTAGCGGGGAACAAGAGACCCAGTACTTC.